Each of the 8 T cell receptor beta chains below was sequenced from the same sample in a study of shared clonotypes between healthy human individuals. Sequencing used immunoSEQ multiplex PCR; TCRdb keeps in-frame clones, though not all of them. The table shows some 580,000 clones, with roughly 98% occurring only once. Naive CD8 cells lacked CD45RO and underwent positive selection for CCR7, leaving out terminally differentiated effector memory CD45RA+ cells. The material sequenced was naive CD8+ T cells sorted from blood. These receptors were taken from a young man in good health.

The chain combines TRBV7-9 with TRBJ2-7; 10 nucleotides agree with TRBD1. J lost 1 base, V lost 1 base, and 1 base had no gene match. This CDR3 region has 15 residues. CDR1 and CDR2 from the germline V gene are SEHNR and FQNEAQ (reference sequence). CDR3 DNA sequence: TGTGCCAGCAGCTTAGGGACAGGGGGTTCCTACGAGCAGTACTTC. It yields the protein CASSLGTGGSYEQYF.

The genes are TRBV7-2 and TRBJ2-5; 7 bases agree with TRBD1. Germline V gene lookup returns CDR1 SGHTA and CDR2 FQGNSA. The CDR3 sequence is 15 residues long. The V and J ends lost 8 bases and 5 bases, in that order; junction bases with no gene match: 14. CDR3 loop: CASSLWDSKSETQYF. DNA of the CDR3: TGTGCCAGCTCCCTGTGGGACAGCAAGTCGGAGACCCAGTACTTC.

The gene calls are TRBV4-1 and TRBJ2-1; D not certain. The CDR3 contains 14 residues. V dropped 2 bases and J dropped 4 bases, with 9 bases sitting between them. Germline assignment: CDR1 MGHRA and CDR2 YSYEKL. The CDR3 region has the DNA TGCGCCAGCAGCCAACCGGATGGATACAATGAGCAGTTCTTC. Encoded protein: CASSQPDGYNEQFF.

The chain joins TRBV5-4 to TRBJ1-2, with a weak D call TRBD1 (5 bases). Germline V gene lookup returns CDR1 SGHNT and CDR2 YYREEE (reference sequence). The CDR3 runs 16 residues. Between the trimmed V and J ends, which lost 2 bases and 4 bases, there was a span of 18 bases. CDR3 in amino acids: CASSFTGGYEGYGYTF. In nucleotides, the CDR3 is TGTGCCAGCAGCTTTACGGGGGGGTACGAGGGCTATGGCTACACCTTC.

The chain is built from TRBV11-1 and TRBJ2-7, with D perhaps matching TRBD2 (5 bases). V was clipped by 6 bases and J by 4 bases, with 13 bases between them. There are 13 residues in the CDR3. In germline, CDR1 is SGHAT, CDR2 FQDESV (reference sequence). The CDR3 nucleotides are TGTGCCAGCAGTTCCTGGACTCATTACGAGCAGTACTTC. Residues: CASSSWTHYEQYF.

The rearrangement uses TRBV18 and TRBJ2-4; 15 nucleotides match TRBD2. Per germline, CDR1 KGHSH and CDR2 LQKENI. The ends lost 4 bases at V and 1 base at J; junction bases unmatched: 11. The CDR3 is 20 residues long. CDR3 bases: TGTGCCAGCTCACTACCGGGACTAGCGGGAGGACCCCGGGCCAAAAACATTCAGTACTTC. Translated: CASSLPGLAGGPRAKNIQYF.

This clone was counted once. V gene TRBV29-1 combines with J gene TRBJ1-4; tentative D call: TRBD1 (6 bases). Germline CDR1 is SQVTM and CDR2 is ANQGSEA. The CDR3 length is 13 residues. The CDR3 loop reads CSAIMDSYEKLFF. The CDR3 coding sequence is TGCAGTGCAATTATGGACAGCTATGAAAAACTGTTTTTT.

This clone was detected once. Other DNA sequences in this sample translate to the same CDR3. V is TRBV2 and J is TRBJ2-7, with D tentatively TRBD1 (6 bases). Germline assignment: CDR1 SNHLY and CDR2 FYNNEI. Trimming took off 3 bases at V and 0 bases at J, with 9 bases between the two ends. The CDR3 runs to 14 residues. The CDR3 protein is CASSEGASSYEQYF. CDR3 nucleotides: TGTGCCAGCAGTGAGGGGGCGAGCTCCTACGAGCAGTACTTC.